This entry describes one T cell receptor (beta chain). Its antigen remains unidentified. No much larger clone is present one base from it, and per-base qualities are unavailable. Collaborating institutions collected whole blood in K2EDTA tubes following their own protocols. For TCRbeta analysis, collaborator samples were shipped as frozen whole blood, as isolated PBMCs, or as DNA extracted from either sample type. The germline V gene provides CDR1 MGHDK and CDR2 SYGVNS. V is reduced by 6 bases and J by 2 bases, leaving a spacing of 12 bases between them. From cysteine to phenylalanine, the CDR3 is 14 amino acids long. The only DNA kept is the CDR3, 42 bases in frame from the first base. The sample comes from a study of blood T cell repertoires in COVID-19 (dated by TCRdb to 2018 to 2020). Context from the whole study: Collaborator samples came from the United States, Italy and Spain and covered acute and convalescent phases of COVID-19. Samples came from the ongoing ImmuneRACE study (first 160 participants) plus 1,254 subjects from 6 global collaborators. Subjects who had been exposed to COVID-19, were actively infected with it, or had recovered from it provided the deeply sampled blood TCRbeta repertoires that made up the dataset. The sample metadata nearly always contained a de-identified subject ID, COVID-19 status, age in years and sex. Where available, HLA class I and class II types were obtained from metadata supplied by the sample provider rather than from assay-based typing. The material from the prospective study consisted of cDNA or gDNA derived from T cells, B-cell-depleted T cells, or PBMCs. The repertoires were released in a freely available public database meant as a resource for research on the immune response to SARS-CoV-2. Points the paper makes about the study in general: Clinical and demographic metadata were provided uncurated, with the amount varying by source and participant.

TCRbeta CDR3 regions were amplified from genomic DNA by means of the immunoSEQ Assay, a bias-controlled multiplex PCR. In the source study's methods: Within the assay, amplification of reference gene primers was used to estimate how many nucleated cells each sample contained. Sequence reads were collapsed and filtered to measure the absolute abundance of every unique TCRbeta CDR3 rearrangement. Productive Simpson clonality was computed per sample as the square root of Simpson's diversity index over productive rearrangements. Held by TCRdb, this immuneACCESS table contains in-frame sequences only and omits some clones. Under half of the omission traces to an unresolved V gene where checked; the cause of the rest is unknown. That table supplies the V and J calls and clone size; D and trimming were determined from the DNA. The sample yields about 120,000 clones; around 89% were counted once. The ten largest account for around 30% of the sample.

The chain employs TRBV25-1 and TRBJ2-3; TRBD1 could be the D gene, as 5 bases match. The clonotype comes from a man aged 65 to 79 with active or convalescent COVID-19. Sequencing was performed on peripheral blood. The nucleotides read TGTGCCAGCAGCCCAGGGATCCTCACAGATACGCAGTATTTT. It codes for CASSPGILTDTQYF.